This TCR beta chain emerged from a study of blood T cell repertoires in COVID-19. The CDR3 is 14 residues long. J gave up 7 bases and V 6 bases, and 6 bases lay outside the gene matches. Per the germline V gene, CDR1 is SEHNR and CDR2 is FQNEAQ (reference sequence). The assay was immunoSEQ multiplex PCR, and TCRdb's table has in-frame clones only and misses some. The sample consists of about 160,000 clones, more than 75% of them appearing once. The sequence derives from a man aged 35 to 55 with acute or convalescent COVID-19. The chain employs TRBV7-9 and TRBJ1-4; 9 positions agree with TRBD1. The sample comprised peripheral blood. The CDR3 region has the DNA TGTGCCAGCAGAAAACAGGGGGCCAGTGAAAAACTGTTTTTT. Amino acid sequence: CASRKQGASEKLFF.